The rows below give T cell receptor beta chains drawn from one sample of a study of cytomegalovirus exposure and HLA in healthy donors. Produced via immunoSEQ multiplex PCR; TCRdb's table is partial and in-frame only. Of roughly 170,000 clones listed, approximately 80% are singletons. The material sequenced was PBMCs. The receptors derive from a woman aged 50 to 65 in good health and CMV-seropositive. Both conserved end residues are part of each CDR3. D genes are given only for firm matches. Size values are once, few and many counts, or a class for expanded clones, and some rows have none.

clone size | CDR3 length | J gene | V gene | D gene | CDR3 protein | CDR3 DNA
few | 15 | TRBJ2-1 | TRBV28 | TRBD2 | CASRERLAAPNEQFF | TGTGCCAGCAGGGAAAGACTAGCGGCCCCTAATGAGCAGTTCTTC
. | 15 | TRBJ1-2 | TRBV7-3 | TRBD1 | CASSLNQGGQYGYTF | TGTGCCAGCAGCTTAAACCAGGGGGGTCAGTATGGCTACACCTTC
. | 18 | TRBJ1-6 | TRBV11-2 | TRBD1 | CASSLVGQGNLYNSPLHF | TGTGCCAGCAGCTTAGTGGGACAGGGTAATCTCTATAATTCACCCCTCCACTTT
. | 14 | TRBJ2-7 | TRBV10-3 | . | CAISDIQRSHEQYF | TGTGCCATCAGTGATATCCAGCGGAGCCACGAGCAGTACTTC
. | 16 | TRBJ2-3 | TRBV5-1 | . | CASRTVGAGAGDTQYF | TGCGCCAGCAGGACCGTGGGGGCGGGAGCTGGGGATACGCAGTATTTT
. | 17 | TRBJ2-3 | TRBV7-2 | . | CASSRFWGEIESDTQYF | TGTGCCAGCAGCCGTTTCTGGGGGGAAATAGAGTCAGATACGCAGTATTTT
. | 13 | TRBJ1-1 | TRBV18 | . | CASSPPTRTEAFF | TGTGCCAGCTCACCACCCACGAGGACTGAAGCTTTCTTT
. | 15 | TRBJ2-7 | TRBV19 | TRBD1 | CASSARTGTAYEQYF | TGTGCCAGTAGTGCGCGGACAGGGACAGCCTACGAGCAGTACTTC
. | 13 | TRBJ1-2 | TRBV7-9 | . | CASSPTAPYGYTF | TGTGCCAGCAGCCCAACAGCACCATATGGCTACACCTTC
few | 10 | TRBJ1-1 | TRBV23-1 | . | CASEAYEAFF | TGCGCCAGCGAGGCATATGAAGCTTTCTTT
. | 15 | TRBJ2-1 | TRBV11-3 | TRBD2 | CASSSGGGPGYKKFF | TGTGCCAGCAGCAGCGGGGGGGGACCAGGATATAAGAAGTTCTTC
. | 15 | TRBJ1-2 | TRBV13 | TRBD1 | CASSLNTGGKDGYTF | TGTGCCAGCAGCTTAAATACAGGGGGGAAGGATGGCTACACCTTC
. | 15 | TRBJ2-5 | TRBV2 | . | CASSVGLQGTETQYF | TGTGCCAGCAGTGTGGGATTACAGGGGACTGAGACCCAGTACTTC
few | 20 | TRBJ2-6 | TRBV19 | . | CASSMFPPGRGLAGANVLTF | TGTGCCAGTAGTATGTTCCCTCCCGGACGGGGTCTCGCTGGGGCCAACGTCCTGACTTTC
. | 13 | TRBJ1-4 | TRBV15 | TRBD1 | CATHRDRTEKLFF | TGTGCCACCCACAGGGACAGAACTGAAAAACTGTTTTTT
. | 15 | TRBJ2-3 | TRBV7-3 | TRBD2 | CASSPRLAGVDTQYF | TGTGCCAGCAGTCCGAGACTAGCGGGGGTAGATACGCAGTATTTT
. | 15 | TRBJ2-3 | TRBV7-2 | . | CASSLLATSTDTQYF | TGTGCCAGCAGCTTACTAGCTACTAGCACAGATACGCAGTATTTT
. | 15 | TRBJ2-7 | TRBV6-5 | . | CASSRRFSGNYEQYF | TGTGCCAGCAGCCGGAGGTTTAGCGGTAACTACGAGCAGTACTTC
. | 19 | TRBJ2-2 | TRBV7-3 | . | CASSPRATGYPLYTGELFF | TGTGCCAGCAGCCCCCGGGCCACAGGGTATCCCCTCTACACCGGGGAGCTGTTTTTT
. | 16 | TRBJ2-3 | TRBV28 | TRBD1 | CASNRGQADSTDTQYF | TGTGCCAGCAACCGAGGACAGGCAGACAGCACAGATACGCAGTATTTT
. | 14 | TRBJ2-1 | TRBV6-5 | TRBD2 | CASSLGLADNEQFF | TGTGCCAGCAGTTTGGGACTAGCGGACAATGAGCAGTTCTTC
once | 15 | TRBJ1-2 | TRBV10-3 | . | CAISNPGRTSYGYTF | TGTGCCATCAGTAACCCGGGCAGGACTTCCTATGGCTACACCTTC
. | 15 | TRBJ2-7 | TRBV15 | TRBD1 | CATSRGQGFYTEQYF | TGTGCCACCAGCAGAGGACAGGGCTTCTACACCGAGCAGTACTTC
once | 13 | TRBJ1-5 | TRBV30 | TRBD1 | CATGQGRDQPQHF | TGTGCCACCGGACAGGGTAGGGATCAGCCCCAGCATTTT
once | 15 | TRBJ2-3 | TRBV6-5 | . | CASARSLRREDTQYF | TGTGCCAGCGCTAGATCGCTGAGGAGGGAAGATACGCAGTATTTT
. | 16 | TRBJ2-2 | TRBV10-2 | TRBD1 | CASREQGGVWTGELFF | TGCGCCAGCAGAGAACAGGGGGGAGTGTGGACCGGGGAGCTGTTTTTT
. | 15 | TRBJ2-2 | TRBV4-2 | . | CASSQGGRNTGELFF | TGTGCCAGCAGCCAGGGGGGGCGCAACACCGGGGAGCTGTTTTTT
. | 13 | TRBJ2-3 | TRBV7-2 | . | CASSYQKTDTQYF | TGTGCCAGCAGCTACCAGAAAACAGATACGCAGTATTTT
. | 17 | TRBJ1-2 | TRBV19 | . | CASSLSWDRPPPRGYTF | .
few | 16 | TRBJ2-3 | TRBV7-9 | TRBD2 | CSSSFGLAGSTDTQYF | TGTTCCAGCAGCTTTGGACTAGCGGGAAGCACAGATACGCAGTATTTT
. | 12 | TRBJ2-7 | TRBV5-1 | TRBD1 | CARRDRHYEQYF | TGCGCCAGACGGGACAGACATTACGAGCAGTACTTC
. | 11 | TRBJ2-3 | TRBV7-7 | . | CARGEGGTQYF | TGTGCTAGGGGGGAGGGGGGCACGCAGTATTTT
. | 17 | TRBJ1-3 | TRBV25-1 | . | CASSLSPGLFSGNTIYF | TGTGCCAGCAGTTTATCTCCCGGACTGTTTTCTGGAAACACCATATATTTT
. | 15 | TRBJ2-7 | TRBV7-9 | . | CASSPMQGLNHEQYF | TGTGCCAGCAGCCCAATGCAGGGCTTGAACCACGAGCAGTACTTC
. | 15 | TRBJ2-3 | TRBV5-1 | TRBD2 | CASSLGSTSGDTQYF | TGCGCCAGCAGCTTAGGGTCGACTAGCGGAGATACGCAGTATTTT
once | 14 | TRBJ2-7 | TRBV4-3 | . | CASSQESRPYEQYF | TGCGCCAGCAGCCAAGAATCTAGACCCTACGAGCAGTACTTC
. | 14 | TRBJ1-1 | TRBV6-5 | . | CASRTWALNTEAFF | TGTGCCAGCAGAACTTGGGCGTTGAACACTGAAGCTTTCTTT
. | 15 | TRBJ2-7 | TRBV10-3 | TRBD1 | CAISEFGTGDYEQYF | TGTGCCATCAGTGAGTTCGGGACAGGGGACTACGAGCAGTACTTC
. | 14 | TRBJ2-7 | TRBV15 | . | CATSRDISSYEQYF | TGTGCCACCAGCAGGGACATCAGCTCCTACGAGCAGTACTTC